Listed here are 3 T cell receptor beta chains from one sample, sequenced in a study of blood T cells in healthy people across ages (dated by TCRdb to 2013 to 2016). The receptor library was made with 5' RACE. TCRdb lists the instrument as Illumina HiSeq 2500. The second PCR ran for about 6 to 12 cycles and used a J-beta primer mix along with a sample-barcoded 5' primer. The public reads were reprocessed in TCRdb via fastp at Q25 and MiXCR, keeping in-frame beta chains. Duplicate CDR3 protein sequences are folded into a single record with the most common DNA and genes. The sample has around 1,100,000 distinct CDR3 sequences on record, under 40% of them singletons. The top ten constitute roughly 13% of the sample. The specimen was blood. These receptors all stem from a man between 18 and 29 years old in good health.

The chain couples TRBV6-5 to TRBJ2-7, with 9 bases matching TRBD1. TRBJ2-5 explains the end of the DNA better; the J call may be wrong. Germline values: CDR1 MNHEY, CDR2 SVGAGI. The CDR3 loop spans 14 amino acids. CDR3 DNA: TGTGCCAGCAGTATGACAGGGGGTCGGAAGACCCAGTACTTC. It specifies CASSMTGGRKTQYF.

The chain carries TRBV9 and TRBJ1-1; D unresolved. The CDR3 has 13 amino acids. The ends were cut back, 0 bases at V and 4 bases at J, with 7 bases in the middle. Germline values: CDR1 SGDLS, CDR2 YYNGEE. CDR3 sequence reads: CASSVGMGTEAFF. In DNA, the CDR3 is TGTGCCAGCAGCGTAGGGATGGGCACTGAAGCTTTCTTT.

This rearrangement joins TRBV12-3 or TRBV12-4 to TRBJ2-7; D is unresolved. This CDR3 contains 15 residues. V was clipped by 1 base and J by 7 bases, with 17 bases between them. The CDR3 here is CASSLGASSYNEQYF. Written as DNA, the CDR3 is TGTGCCAGCAGTTTAGGGGCGAGCTCCTACAATGAGCAGTACTTC.